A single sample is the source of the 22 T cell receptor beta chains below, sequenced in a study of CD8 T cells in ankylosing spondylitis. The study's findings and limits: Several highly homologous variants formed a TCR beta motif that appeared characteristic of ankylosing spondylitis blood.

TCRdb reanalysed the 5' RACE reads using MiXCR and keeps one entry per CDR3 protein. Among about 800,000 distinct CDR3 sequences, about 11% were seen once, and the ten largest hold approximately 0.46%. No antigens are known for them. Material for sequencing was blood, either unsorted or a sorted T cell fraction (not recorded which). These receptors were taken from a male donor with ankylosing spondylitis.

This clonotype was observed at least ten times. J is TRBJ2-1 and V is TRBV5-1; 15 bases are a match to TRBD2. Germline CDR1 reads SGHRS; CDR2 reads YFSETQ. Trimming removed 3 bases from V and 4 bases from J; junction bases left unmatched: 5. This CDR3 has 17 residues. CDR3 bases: TGCGCCAGCAGCTGGGGACTAGCGGGAGGAGGGTACAATGAGCAGTTCTTC. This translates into CASSWGLAGGGYNEQFF.

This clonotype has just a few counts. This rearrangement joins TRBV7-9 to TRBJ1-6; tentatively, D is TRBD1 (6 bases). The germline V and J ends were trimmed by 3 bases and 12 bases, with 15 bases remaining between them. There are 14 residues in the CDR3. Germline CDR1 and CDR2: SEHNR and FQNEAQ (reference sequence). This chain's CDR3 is CASSFLDSTLPLHF. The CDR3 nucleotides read TGTGCCAGCAGCTTCTTGGACAGTACCTTACCCCTCCACTTT.

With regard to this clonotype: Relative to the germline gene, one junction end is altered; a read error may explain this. CDR3: CASTQGGGPFYNEQFF. In nucleotides, the CDR3 is TGTGCCAGCACCCAAGGGGGGGGCCCCTTTTACAATGAGCAGTTCTTC. V gene TRBV4-2 combines with J gene TRBJ2-1; the D gene is possibly TRBD2 (7 bases). Germline V gene lookup returns CDR1 LGHNA and CDR2 YNFKEQ. The CDR3 has 16 residues.

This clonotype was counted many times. CDR3 in DNA: TGTGCCAGCAGCGAGCAGGGTGCAGATACGCAGTATTTT. Translated, it gives CASSEQGADTQYF. The rearrangement links TRBV7-9 to TRBJ2-3; tentatively, D is TRBD1 (5 bases). The CDR3 loop spans 13 amino acids. V shed 5 bases and J shed 4 bases, with 10 bases lying between them. Germline V CDR1 and CDR2: SEHNR, FQNEAQ (reference sequence).

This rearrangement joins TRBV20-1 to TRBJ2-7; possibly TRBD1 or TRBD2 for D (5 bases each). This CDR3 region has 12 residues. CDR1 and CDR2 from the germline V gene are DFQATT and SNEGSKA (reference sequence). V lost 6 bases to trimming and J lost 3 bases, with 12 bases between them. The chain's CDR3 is CSARVGNYEQYF. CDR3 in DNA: TGCAGTGCCAGGGTCGGGAACTACGAGCAGTACTTC.

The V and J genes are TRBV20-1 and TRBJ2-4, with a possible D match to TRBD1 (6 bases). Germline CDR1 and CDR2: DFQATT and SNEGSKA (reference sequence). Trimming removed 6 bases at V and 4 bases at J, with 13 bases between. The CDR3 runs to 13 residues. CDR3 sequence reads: CSAPGAGKNIQYF. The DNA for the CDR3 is TGCAGTGCCCCAGGGGCAGGGAAAAACATTCAGTACTTC.

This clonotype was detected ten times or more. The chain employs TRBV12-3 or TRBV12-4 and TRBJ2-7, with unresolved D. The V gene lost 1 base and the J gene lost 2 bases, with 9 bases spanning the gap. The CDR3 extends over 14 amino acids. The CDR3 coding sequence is TGTGCCAGCAGTTTAGTGGGAAGGCCCTACGAGCAGTACTTC. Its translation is CASSLVGRPYEQYF.

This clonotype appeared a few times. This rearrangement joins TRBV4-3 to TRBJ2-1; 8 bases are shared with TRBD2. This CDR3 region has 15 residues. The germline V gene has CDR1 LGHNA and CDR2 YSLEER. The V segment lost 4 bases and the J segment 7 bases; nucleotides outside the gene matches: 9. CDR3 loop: CASSRSGGFVNEQFF. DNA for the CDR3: TGCGCCAGCAGCCGATCGGGGGGGTTCGTTAATGAGCAGTTCTTC.

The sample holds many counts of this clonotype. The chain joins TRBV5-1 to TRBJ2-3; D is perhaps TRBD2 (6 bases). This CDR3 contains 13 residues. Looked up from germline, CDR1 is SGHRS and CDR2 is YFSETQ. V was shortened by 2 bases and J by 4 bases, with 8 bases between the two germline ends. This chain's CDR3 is CASSFTSPDTQYF. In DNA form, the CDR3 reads TGCGCCAGCAGCTTTACTAGCCCAGATACGCAGTATTTT.

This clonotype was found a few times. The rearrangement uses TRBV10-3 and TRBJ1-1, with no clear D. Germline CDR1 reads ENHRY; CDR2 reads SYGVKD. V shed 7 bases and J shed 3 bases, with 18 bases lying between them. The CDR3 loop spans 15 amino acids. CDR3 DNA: TGTGCCATCACCTACTCAGCAGGCCAGTACACTGAAGCTTTCTTT. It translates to CAITYSAGQYTEAFF.

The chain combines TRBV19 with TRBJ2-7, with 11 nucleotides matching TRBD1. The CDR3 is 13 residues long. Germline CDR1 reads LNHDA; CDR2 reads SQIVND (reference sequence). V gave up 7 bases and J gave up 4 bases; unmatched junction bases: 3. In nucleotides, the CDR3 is TGTGCCAGTAATCGGGACAGGGGGTACGAGCAGTACTTC. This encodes CASNRDRGYEQYF.

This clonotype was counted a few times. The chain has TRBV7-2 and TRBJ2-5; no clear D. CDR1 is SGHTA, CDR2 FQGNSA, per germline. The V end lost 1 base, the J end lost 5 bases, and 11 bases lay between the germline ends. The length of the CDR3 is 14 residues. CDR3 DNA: TGTGCCAGCAGCTTAGTTTCTGCCCGCGAGACCCAGTACTTC. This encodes CASSLVSARETQYF.

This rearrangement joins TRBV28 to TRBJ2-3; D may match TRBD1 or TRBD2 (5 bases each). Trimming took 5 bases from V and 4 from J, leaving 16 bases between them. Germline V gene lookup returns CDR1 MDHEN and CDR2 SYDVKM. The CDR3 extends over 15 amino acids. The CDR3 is CASSPTPGRADTQYF. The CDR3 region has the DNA TGTGCCAGCAGTCCCACGCCGGGGCGGGCAGATACGCAGTATTTT.

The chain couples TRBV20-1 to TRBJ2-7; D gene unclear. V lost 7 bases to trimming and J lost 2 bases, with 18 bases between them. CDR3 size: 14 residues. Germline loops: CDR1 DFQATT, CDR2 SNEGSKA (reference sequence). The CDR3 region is CSVSRPLPPYEQYF. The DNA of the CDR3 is TGCAGTGTCAGTCGCCCTCTACCCCCCTACGAGCAGTACTTC.

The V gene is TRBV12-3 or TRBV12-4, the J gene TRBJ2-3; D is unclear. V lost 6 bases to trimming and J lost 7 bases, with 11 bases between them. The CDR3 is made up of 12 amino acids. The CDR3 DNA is TGTGCCAGCAGCCCAGAGTTAAATACGCAGTATTTT. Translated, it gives CASSPELNTQYF.

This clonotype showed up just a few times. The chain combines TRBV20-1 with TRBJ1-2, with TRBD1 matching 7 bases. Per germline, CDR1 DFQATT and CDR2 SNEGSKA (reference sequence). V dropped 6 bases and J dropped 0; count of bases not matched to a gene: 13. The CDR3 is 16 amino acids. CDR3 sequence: CSAKRYRGQANYGYTF. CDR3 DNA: TGCAGTGCAAAACGTTACAGGGGCCAGGCTAACTATGGCTACACCTTC.

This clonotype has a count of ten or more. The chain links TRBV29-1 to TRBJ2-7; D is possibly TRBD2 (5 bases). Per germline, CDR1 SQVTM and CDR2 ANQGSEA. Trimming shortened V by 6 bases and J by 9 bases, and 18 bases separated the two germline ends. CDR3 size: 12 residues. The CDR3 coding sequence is TGCAGCGTCGGACTGGCTCGCGCCGGGCAGTACTTC. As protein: CSVGLARAGQYF.

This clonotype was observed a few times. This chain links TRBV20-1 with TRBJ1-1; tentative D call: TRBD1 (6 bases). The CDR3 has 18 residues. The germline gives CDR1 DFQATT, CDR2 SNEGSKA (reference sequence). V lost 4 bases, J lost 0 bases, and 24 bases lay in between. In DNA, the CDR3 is TGCAGTGCTATGGAGAGGGGGGGCAAGAAGGGAATGAACACTGAAGCTTTCTTT. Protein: CSAMERGGKKGMNTEAFF.

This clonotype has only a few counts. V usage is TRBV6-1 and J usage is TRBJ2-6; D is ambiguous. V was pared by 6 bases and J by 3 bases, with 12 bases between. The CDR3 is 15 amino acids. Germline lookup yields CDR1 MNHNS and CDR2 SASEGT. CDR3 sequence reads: CASSLIRVGANVLTF. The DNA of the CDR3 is TGTGCCAGCAGCCTCATCCGCGTTGGGGCCAACGTCCTGACTTTC.

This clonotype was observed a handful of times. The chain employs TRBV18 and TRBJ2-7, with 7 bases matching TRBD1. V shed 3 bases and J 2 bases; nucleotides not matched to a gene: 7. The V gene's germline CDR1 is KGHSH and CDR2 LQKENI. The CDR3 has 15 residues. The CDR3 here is CASSPSTGTAYEQYF. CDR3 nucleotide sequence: TGTGCCAGCTCACCGTCGACAGGGACGGCCTACGAGCAGTACTTC.

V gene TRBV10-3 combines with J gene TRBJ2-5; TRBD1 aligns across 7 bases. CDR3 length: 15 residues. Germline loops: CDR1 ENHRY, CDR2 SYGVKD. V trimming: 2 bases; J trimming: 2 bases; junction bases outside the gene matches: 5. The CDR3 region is CAISERDRTQETQYF. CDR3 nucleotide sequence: TGTGCCATCAGTGAGAGGGACAGAACGCAAGAGACCCAGTACTTC.

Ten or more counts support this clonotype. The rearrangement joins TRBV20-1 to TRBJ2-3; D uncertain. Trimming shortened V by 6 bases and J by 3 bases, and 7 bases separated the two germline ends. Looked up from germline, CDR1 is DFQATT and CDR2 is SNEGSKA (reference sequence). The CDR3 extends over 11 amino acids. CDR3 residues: CSAQKTDTQYF. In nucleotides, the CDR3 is TGCAGTGCACAGAAAACAGATACGCAGTATTTT.